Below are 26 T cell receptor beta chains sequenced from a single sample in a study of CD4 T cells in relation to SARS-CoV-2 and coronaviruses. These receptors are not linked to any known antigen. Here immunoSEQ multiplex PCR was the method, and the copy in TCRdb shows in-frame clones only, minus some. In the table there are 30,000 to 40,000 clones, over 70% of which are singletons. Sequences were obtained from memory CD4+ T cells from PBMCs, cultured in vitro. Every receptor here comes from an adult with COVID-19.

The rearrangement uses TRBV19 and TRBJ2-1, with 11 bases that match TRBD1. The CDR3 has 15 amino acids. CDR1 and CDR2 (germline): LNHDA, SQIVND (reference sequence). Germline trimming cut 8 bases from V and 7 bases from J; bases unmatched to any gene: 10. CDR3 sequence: CASRPYGTGGNEQFF. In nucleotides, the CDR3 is TGTGCCAGTCGCCCCTACGGGACAGGGGGTAATGAGCAGTTCTTC. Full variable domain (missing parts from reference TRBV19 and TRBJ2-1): DGGITQSPKYLFRKEGQNVTLSCEQNLNHDAMYWYRQDPGQGLRLIYYSQIVNDFQKGDIAEGYSVSREKKESFPLTVTSAQKNPTAFYLCASRPYGTGGNEQFFGPGTRLTVL.

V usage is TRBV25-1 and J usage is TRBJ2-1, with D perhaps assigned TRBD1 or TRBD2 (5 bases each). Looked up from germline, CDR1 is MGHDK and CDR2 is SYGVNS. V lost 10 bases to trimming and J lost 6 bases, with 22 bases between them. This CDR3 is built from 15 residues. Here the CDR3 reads CAISSPGRYGNEQFF. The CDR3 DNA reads TGTGCCATATCATCACCGGGACGTTATGGCAATGAGCAGTTCTTC.

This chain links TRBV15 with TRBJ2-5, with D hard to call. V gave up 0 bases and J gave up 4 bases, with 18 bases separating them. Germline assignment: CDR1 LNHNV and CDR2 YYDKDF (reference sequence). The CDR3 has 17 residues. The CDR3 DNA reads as TGTGCCACCAGCAGAGATATAATAGGTGGTTTAGGAGAGACCCAGTACTTC. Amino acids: CATSRDIIGGLGETQYF.

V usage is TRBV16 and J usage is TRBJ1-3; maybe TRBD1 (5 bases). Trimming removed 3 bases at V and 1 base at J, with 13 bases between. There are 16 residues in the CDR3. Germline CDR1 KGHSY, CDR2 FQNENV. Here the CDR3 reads CASSQSGRLSGNTIYF. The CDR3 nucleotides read TGTGCCAGCAGCCAGTCAGGGAGGCTATCTGGAAACACCATATATTTT.

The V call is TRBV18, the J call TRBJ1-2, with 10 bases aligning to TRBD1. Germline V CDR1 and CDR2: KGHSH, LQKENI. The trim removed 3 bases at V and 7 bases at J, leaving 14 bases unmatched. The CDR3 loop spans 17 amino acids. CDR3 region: CASSPTGTGANIGGYTF. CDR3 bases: TGTGCCAGCTCACCTACGGGGACAGGGGCAAATATAGGTGGCTACACCTTC.

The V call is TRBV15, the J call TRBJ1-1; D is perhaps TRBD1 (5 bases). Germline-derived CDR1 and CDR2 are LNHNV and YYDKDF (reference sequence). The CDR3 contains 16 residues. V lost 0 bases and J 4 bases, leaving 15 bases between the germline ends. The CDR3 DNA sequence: TGTGCCACCAGCAGAGATCGAAAAGGGGTTAGCACTGAAGCTTTCTTT. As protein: CATSRDRKGVSTEAFF.

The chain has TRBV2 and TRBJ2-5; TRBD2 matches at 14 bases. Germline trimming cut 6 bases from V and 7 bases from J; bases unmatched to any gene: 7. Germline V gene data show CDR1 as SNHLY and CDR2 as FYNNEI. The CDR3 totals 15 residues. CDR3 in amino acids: CASRGTSGGFGTQYF. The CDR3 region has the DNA TGTGCCAGCAGGGGGACTAGCGGGGGCTTTGGGACCCAGTACTTC. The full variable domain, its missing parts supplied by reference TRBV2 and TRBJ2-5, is EPEVTQTPSHQVTQMGQEVILRCVPISNHLYFYWYRQILGQKVEFLVSFYNNEISEKSEIFDDQFSVERPDGSNFTLKIRSTKLEDSAMYFCASRGTSGGFGTQYFGPGTRLLVL.

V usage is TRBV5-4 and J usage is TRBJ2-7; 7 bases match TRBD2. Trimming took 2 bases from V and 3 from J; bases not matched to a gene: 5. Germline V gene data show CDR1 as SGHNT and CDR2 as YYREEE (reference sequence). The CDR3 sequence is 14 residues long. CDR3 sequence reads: CASSLGGSGYEQYF. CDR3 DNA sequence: TGTGCCAGCAGCTTAGGCGGGAGTGGCTACGAGCAGTACTTC.

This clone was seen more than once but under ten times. In nucleotides, the CDR3 is TGTGCCAGCAGTGATTTATTAGGAGGGAACACCGGGGAGCTGTTTTTT. This translates into CASSDLLGGNTGELFF. The chain uses TRBV2 and TRBJ2-2; possibly TRBD2 for D (5 bases). CDR1 SNHLY and CDR2 FYNNEI come from the germline V gene. CDR3 size: 16 residues. V was pared by 3 bases and J by 1 base, with 12 bases between.

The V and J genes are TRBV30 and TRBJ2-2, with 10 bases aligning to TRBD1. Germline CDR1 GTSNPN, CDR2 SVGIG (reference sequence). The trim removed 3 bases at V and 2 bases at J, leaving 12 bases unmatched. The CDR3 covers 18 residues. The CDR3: CAWRVFRLTGGNTGELFF. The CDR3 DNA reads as TGTGCCTGGAGAGTATTTCGTTTGACAGGGGGCAACACCGGGGAGCTGTTTTTT.

This CDR3 reads CAWRQGVYEQYF. The CDR3 coding sequence is TGTGCCTGGAGACAGGGAGTCTACGAGCAGTACTTC. This chain joins TRBV30 and TRBJ2-7, with D possibly TRBD1 on 6 matching bases. CDR1 and CDR2 (germline): GTSNPN, SVGIG (reference sequence). The CDR3 runs to 12 residues. Trimming pared 3 bases from V and 3 bases from J, leaving 9 bases between.

This chain's CDR3 is CASSPRGSGTYGYTF. The CDR3 DNA reads as TGTGCCAGCAGTCCCCGAGGTTCAGGAACCTATGGCTACACCTTC. The chain has TRBV28 and TRBJ1-2, with D uncertain. This CDR3 spans 15 amino acids. From germline, CDR1 is MDHEN and CDR2 SYDVKM. V lost 5 bases, J lost 4 bases, and 17 bases lay in between.

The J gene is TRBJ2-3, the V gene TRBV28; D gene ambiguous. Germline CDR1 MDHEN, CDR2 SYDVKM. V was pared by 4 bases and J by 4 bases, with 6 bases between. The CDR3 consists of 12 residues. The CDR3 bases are TGTGCCAGCAGTTACGGTGCAGATACGCAGTATTTT. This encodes CASSYGADTQYF.

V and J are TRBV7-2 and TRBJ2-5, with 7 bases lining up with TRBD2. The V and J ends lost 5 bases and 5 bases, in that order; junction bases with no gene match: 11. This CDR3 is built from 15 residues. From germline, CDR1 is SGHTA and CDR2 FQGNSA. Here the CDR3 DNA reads TGTGCCAGCAGCAGAGGACTAGAGAGCGTTGAGACCCAGTACTTC. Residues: CASSRGLESVETQYF.

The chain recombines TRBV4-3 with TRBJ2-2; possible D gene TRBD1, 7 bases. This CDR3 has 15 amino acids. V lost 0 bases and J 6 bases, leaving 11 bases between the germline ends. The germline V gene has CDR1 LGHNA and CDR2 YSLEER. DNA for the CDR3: TGCGCCAGCAGCCAAGAGCAGGGGGGTGCCGGGGAGCTGTTTTTT. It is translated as CASSQEQGGAGELFF.

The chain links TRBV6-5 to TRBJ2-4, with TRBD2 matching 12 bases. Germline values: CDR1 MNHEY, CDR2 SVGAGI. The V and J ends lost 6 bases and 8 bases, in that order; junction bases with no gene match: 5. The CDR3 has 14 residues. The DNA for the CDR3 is TGTGCCAGCAGCCAGGGACTAGCGGGTGACATTCAGTACTTC. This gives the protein CASSQGLAGDIQYF.

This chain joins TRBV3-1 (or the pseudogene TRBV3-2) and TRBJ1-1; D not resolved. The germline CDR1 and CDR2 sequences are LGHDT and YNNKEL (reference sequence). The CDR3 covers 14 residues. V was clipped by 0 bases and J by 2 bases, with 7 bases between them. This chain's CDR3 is CASSQDWSNTEAFF. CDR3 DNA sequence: TGTGCCAGCAGCCAAGATTGGAGTAACACTGAAGCTTTCTTT.

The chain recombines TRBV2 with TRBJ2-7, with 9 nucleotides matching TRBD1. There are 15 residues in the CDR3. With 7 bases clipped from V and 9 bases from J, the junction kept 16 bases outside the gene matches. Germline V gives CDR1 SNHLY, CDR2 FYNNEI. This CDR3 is CASKDRGAALGGQYF. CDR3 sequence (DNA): TGTGCCAGCAAAGACAGGGGGGCGGCGCTTGGCGGGCAGTACTTC. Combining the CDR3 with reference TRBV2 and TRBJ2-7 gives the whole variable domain EPEVTQTPSHQVTQMGQEVILRCVPISNHLYFYWYRQILGQKVEFLVSFYNNEISEKSEIFDDQFSVERPDGSNFTLKIRSTKLEDSAMYFCASKDRGAALGGQYFGPGTRLTVT.

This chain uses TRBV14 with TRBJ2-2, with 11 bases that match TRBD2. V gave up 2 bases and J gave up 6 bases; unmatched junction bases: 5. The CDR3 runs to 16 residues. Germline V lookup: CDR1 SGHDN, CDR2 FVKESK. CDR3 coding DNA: TGTGCCAGCAGCCAAAGTCTACTAGCGGGAGCCGGGGAGCTGTTTTTT. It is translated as CASSQSLLAGAGELFF.

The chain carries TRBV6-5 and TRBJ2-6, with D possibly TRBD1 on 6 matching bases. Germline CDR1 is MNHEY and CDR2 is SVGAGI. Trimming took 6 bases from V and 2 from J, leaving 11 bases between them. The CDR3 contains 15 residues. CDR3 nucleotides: TGTGCCAGCAGGCTGGGACAACCTGGGGCCAACGTCCTGACTTTC. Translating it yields CASRLGQPGANVLTF.

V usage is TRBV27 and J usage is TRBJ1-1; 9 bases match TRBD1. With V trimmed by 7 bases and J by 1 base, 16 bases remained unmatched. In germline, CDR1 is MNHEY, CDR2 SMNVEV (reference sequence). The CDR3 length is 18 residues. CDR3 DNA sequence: TGTGCCAGCATGTTCTTAAACAGGGGGCTTCGTGCGAACACTGAAGCTTTCTTT. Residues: CASMFLNRGLRANTEAFF.

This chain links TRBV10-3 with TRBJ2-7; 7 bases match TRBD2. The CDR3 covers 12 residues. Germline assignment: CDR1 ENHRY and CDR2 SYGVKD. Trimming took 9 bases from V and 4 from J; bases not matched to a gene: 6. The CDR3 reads CAIRTRTYEQYF. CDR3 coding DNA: TGTGCCATACGGACTAGAACATACGAGCAGTACTTC.

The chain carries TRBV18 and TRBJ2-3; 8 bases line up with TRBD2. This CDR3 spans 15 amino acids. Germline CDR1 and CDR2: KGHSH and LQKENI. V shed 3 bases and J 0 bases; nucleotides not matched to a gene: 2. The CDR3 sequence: CASSPASGSTDTQYF. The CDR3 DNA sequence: TGTGCCAGCTCACCGGCTAGCGGGAGCACAGATACGCAGTATTTT.

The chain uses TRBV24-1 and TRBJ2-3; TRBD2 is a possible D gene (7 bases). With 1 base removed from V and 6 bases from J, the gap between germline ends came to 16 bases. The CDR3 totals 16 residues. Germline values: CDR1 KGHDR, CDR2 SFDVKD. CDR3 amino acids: CATSDFSGGNSDTQYF. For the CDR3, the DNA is TGTGCCACCAGTGATTTCTCGGGGGGCAATTCGGATACGCAGTATTTT.

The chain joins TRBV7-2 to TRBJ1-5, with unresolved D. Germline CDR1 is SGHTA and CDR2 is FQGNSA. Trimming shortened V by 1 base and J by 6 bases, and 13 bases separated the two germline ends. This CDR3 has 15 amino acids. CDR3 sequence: CASSLVLLPGQPQHF. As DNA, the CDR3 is TGTGCCAGCAGCTTAGTTTTACTCCCTGGTCAGCCCCAGCATTTT.

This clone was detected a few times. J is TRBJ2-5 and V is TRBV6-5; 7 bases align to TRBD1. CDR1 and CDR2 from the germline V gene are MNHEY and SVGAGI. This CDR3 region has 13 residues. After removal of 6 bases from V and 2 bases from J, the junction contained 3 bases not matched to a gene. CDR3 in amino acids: CASRWDRQETQYF. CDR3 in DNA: TGTGCCAGCAGGTGGGACAGACAAGAGACCCAGTACTTC.